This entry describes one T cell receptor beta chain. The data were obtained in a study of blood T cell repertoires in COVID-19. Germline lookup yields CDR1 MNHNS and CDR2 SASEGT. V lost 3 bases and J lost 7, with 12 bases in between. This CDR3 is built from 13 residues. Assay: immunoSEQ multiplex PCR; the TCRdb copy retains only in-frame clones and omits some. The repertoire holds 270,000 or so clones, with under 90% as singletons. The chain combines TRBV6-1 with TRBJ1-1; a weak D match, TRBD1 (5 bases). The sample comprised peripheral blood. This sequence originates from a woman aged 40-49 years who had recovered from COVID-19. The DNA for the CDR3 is TGTGCCAGCAGTGAGTGGGGCACGAATGAAGCTTTCTTT. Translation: CASSEWGTNEAFF.